The 3 T cell receptor beta chains below were found in one sample sequenced in a study of cytomegalovirus exposure and HLA in healthy donors. In the PCR, 60 Vbeta and 13 Jbeta primers were used. Clones were sequenced by immunoSEQ multiplex PCR, and TCRdb holds only the in-frame ones, with some missing. The data show fewer than 120,000 clones, about three quarters seen once. The specimen was PBMCs. All receptors come from a woman in her sixties in good health and CMV-seropositive.

The CDR3: CASSLHMGSTSYEQYF. CDR3 bases: TGCGCCAGCAGCCTCCACATGGGTAGCACCTCCTACGAGCAGTACTTC. The rearrangement joins TRBV5-1 to TRBJ2-7, with no clear D. This CDR3 is 16 amino acids long. The V gene lost 4 bases and the J gene lost 0 bases, with 17 bases spanning the gap. CDR1 and CDR2 (germline): SGHRS, YFSETQ.

The V gene is TRBV5-4, the J gene TRBJ2-7; 7 nucleotides align to TRBD1. Germline CDR1 SGHNT, CDR2 YYREEE (reference sequence). The J segment lost 2 bases and the V segment lost 4 bases, leaving 6 bases of the junction unmatched. CDR3 size: 14 residues. CDR3: CASSVQGLPYEQYF. Written as DNA, the CDR3 is TGTGCCAGCAGCGTACAGGGGCTACCCTACGAGCAGTACTTC. The complete variable domain, with remaining parts taken from reference TRBV5-4 and TRBJ2-7, reads ETGVTQSPTHLIKTRGQQVTLRCSSQSGHNTVSWYQQALGQGPQFIFQYYREEENGRGNFPPRFSGLQFPNYSSELNVNALELDDSALYLCASSVQGLPYEQYFGPGTRLTVT.

The chain carries TRBV5-1 and TRBJ1-2; 12 bases map to TRBD1. Germline CDR1 is SGHRS and CDR2 is YFSETQ. J lost 7 bases, V lost 4 bases, and 2 bases had no gene match. CDR3 size: 13 residues. CDR3 protein: CASSLGQGAGYTF. The CDR3 DNA reads as TGCGCCAGCAGCCTGGGACAGGGGGCTGGCTACACCTTC.